The 21 T cell receptor beta chains below all came from one sample that was sequenced in a study of regulatory T cells in long-lasting Graves disease (dated by TCRdb to the early 2020s). The sample's time point label is to be understood as: newly diagnosed GD, antithyroid drugs for less than 3 months. For both TCR sequencing and RNA sequencing, RNA was extracted from PBMCs in TRIzol. Preparation of the library involved multiplex PCR. These reads were obtained on an Illumina HiSeq 4000. To build TCR beta libraries, CDR3 regions were amplified by Arm-PCR using iRepertoire HTBI primers. The public reads were quality trimmed at Q25 with fastp and then assembled into clones with MiXCR by TCRdb, keeping productive beta chains. Rows are combined by CDR3 protein, so each entry shows the most common genes and DNA. The sample yields 350,000 to 500,000 distinct CDR3 sequences; around 15% were counted once. In total, the top ten clones hold approximately 15% of the sample.

The same data also contributed to another study, on T cells in Graves' hyperthyroidism and ophthalmopathy.

Sequenced here: peripheral blood mononuclear cells (PBMCs), sampled at new diagnosis, from a patient treated with antithyroid drugs. These receptors all stem from a woman between 50 and 59 years old with Graves disease. Donor details come from another sample of the same person, matched by shared clones.

This clonotype was counted at least ten times. The junction does not match germline at one end; this may be a read error. This sequence joins TRBV2 and TRBJ2-5, with unresolved D. This CDR3 is 11 amino acids long. CDR1 is SNHLY and CDR2 is FYNNEI in the germline V gene. The CDR3 loop is CASSEYEGTSF. CDR3 bases: TGTGCCAGCAGTGAATACGAAGGTACCAGCTTC.

The chain couples TRBV18 to TRBJ2-6, with 7 bases that match TRBD1. Germline V gene lookup returns CDR1 KGHSH and CDR2 LQKENI. Unmatched junction bases numbered 16, after V lost 2 bases and J lost 0 bases. CDR3 length equals 21 residues. The CDR3 DNA reads as TGTGCCAGCTCACCAATATCGGGACAGAGGGGCAGCCACTCTGGGGCCAACGTCCTGACTTTC. It translates to CASSPISGQRGSHSGANVLTF.

This clonotype was seen at least ten times. This chain joins TRBV28 and TRBJ1-1; TRBD1 matches 9 bases. In germline, CDR1 is MDHEN, CDR2 SYDVKM. V gave up 3 bases and J gave up 5 bases; unmatched junction bases: 4. The CDR3 has 14 amino acids. CDR3: CASSFNRGLTEAFF. The DNA for the CDR3 is TGTGCCAGCAGTTTTAACAGGGGGCTTACTGAAGCTTTCTTT. Supplemented by reference TRBV28 and TRBJ1-1, the full variable domain reads DVKVTQSSRYLVKRTGEKVFLECVQDMDHENMFWYRQDPGLGLRLIYFSYDVKMKEKGDIPEGYSVSREKKERFSLILESASTNQTSMYLCASSFNRGLTEAFFGQGTRLTVV.

This clonotype was picked up many times. This chain connects TRBV28 to TRBJ2-3; tentatively, D is TRBD2 (5 bases). The length of the CDR3 is 14 residues. Germline lookup yields CDR1 MDHEN and CDR2 SYDVKM. V was cut by 3 bases and J by 2 bases, with 9 bases left in between. CDR3 bases: TGTGCCAGCAGTTTGGCGGACTTCACAGATACGCAGTATTTT. Protein product: CASSLADFTDTQYF.

The chain joins TRBV9 to TRBJ1-4; D possibly corresponds to TRBD1 (6 bases). The V end was cut by 3 bases, the J end by 0 bases, with 9 bases between. The CDR3 is 15 residues long. Per germline, CDR1 SGDLS and CDR2 YYNGEE. The DNA of the CDR3 is TGTGCCAGCAGCGCCAGGGGAACAACTAATGAAAAACTGTTTTTT. This codes for CASSARGTTNEKLFF. The whole variable domain, filled in from reference TRBV9 and TRBJ1-4, reads DSGVTQTPKHLITATGQRVTLRCSPRSGDLSVYWYQQSLDQGLQFLIQYYNGEERAKGNILERFSAQQFPDLHSELNLSSLELGDSALYFCASSARGTTNEKLFFGSGTQLSVL.

This clonotype was seen repeatedly, ten times or more. V gene TRBV6-1 combines with J gene TRBJ1-6; D unresolved. The CDR3 is 15 amino acids. Trimming removed 5 bases from V and 9 bases from J, with 17 bases in between. The germline CDR1 and CDR2 sequences are MNHNS and SASEGT. The CDR3: CASSQKSVFPSPLHF. In nucleotides, the CDR3 is TGTGCCAGCAGTCAGAAAAGTGTTTTCCCTTCACCCCTCCACTTT.

Only a few counts were recorded for this clonotype. Because it lacks the conserved phenylalanine or tryptophan at the end, this CDR3 is likely a read error. The chain links TRBV27 to TRBJ1-5; 12 bases fit TRBD1. This CDR3 comprises 15 residues. The V gene end was trimmed by 5 bases and the J gene end by 6 bases; junction bases not matched to a gene: 5. Germline V gene data show CDR1 as MNHEY and CDR2 as SMNVEV (reference sequence). The CDR3 bases are TGTGCCAGCAGTCCCGGGACAGGGGGCACTCAGCCCCAGCATCTT. Encoded protein: CASSPGTGGTQPQHL.

This clonotype was picked up many times. The chain couples TRBV24-1 to TRBJ1-5; D is undetermined. The CDR3 sequence is 14 residues long. Trimming took off 6 bases at V and 4 bases at J, with 12 bases between the two ends. CDR1 and CDR2 from the germline V gene are KGHDR and SFDVKD. Here the CDR3 DNA reads TGTGCCACCAGTACCGAAGGGAAGAATCAGCCCCAGCATTTT. As protein: CATSTEGKNQPQHF.

This clonotype has ten or more counts. This chain connects TRBV6-5 to TRBJ2-7; TRBD2 matches at 7 bases. The junction had 5 bases not matched to a gene; V was cut back by 3 bases and J by 0 bases. The CDR3 is 15 residues long. The germline V gene has CDR1 MNHEY and CDR2 SVGAGI. The CDR3 loop is CASSYFAGVSYEQYF. The CDR3 DNA sequence: TGTGCCAGCAGTTATTTCGCGGGGGTCTCCTACGAGCAGTACTTC.

This clonotype has a count of ten or more. The chain is built from TRBV2 and TRBJ1-2, with 7 bases identical to TRBD1. From germline, CDR1 is SNHLY and CDR2 FYNNEI. Germline trimming cut 4 bases from V and 2 bases from J; bases unmatched to any gene: 4. The CDR3 runs 14 residues. The CDR3 loop reads CASSVEGANYGYTF. CDR3 coding DNA: TGTGCCAGCAGTGTAGAGGGGGCCAACTATGGCTACACCTTC.

This clonotype was picked up a small number of times. The J gene is TRBJ1-5, the V gene TRBV30; 12 bases match TRBD1. V dropped 3 bases and J dropped 2; count of bases not matched to a gene: 14. The CDR3 is 19 amino acids. Looked up from germline, CDR1 is GTSNPN and CDR2 is SVGIG (reference sequence). CDR3 bases: TGTGCCTGGAGCCCCGGGACAGGGGGCGCGCGGCGGGGCAATCAGCCCCAGCATTTT. Translation: CAWSPGTGGARRGNQPQHF.

This clonotype was observed at least ten times. J is TRBJ2-3 and V is TRBV2; D is perhaps TRBD1 (5 bases). The V end lost 3 bases, the J end lost 2 bases, and 9 bases lay between the germline ends. Looked up from germline, CDR1 is SNHLY and CDR2 is FYNNEI. There are 14 residues in the CDR3. In DNA, the CDR3 is TGTGCCAGCAGTGACAGGGTGATCACAGATACGCAGTATTTT. Translated, it gives CASSDRVITDTQYF.

This clonotype was detected ten times or more. The rearrangement joins TRBV12-3 or TRBV12-4 to TRBJ2-3; D may be TRBD2 (5 bases). The germline V and J ends were trimmed by 2 bases and 0 bases, with 12 bases remaining between them. The CDR3 extends over 16 amino acids. The CDR3, as DNA: TGTGCCAGCAGTTTACTTCTAGCTCCTAGCACAGATACGCAGTATTTT. It codes for CASSLLLAPSTDTQYF.

This clonotype was counted many times. J is TRBJ2-5 and V is TRBV6-2 or TRBV6-3, with D perhaps being TRBD1 or TRBD2 (5 bases each). V dropped 7 bases and J dropped 1 base, with 13 bases sitting between them. CDR1 is MNHEY, CDR2 SVGEGT, per germline. The length of the CDR3 is 14 residues. DNA of the CDR3: TGTGCCAGCACACGGGGACGGCCCCAAGAGACCCAGTACTTC. Its translation is CASTRGRPQETQYF.

This clonotype was picked up many times. The rearrangement uses TRBV6-1 and TRBJ2-7; D is unclear. Germline CDR1 MNHNS, CDR2 SASEGT. The CDR3 has 17 residues. V was pared by 5 bases and J by 0 bases, with 20 bases between. CDR3 protein: CASSRTLYAESSYEQYF. CDR3 in DNA: TGTGCCAGCAGTCGAACGCTGTACGCCGAGTCCTCCTACGAGCAGTACTTC.

A few counts support this clonotype. The V and J genes are TRBV5-4 and TRBJ2-2, with D unresolved. Germline CDR1 is SGHNT and CDR2 is YYREEE (reference sequence). V gave up 4 bases and J gave up 7 bases, with 23 bases separating them. The CDR3 runs 17 residues. The CDR3 loop is CASSHPTQTNQNGELFF. The CDR3 DNA sequence: TGTGCCAGCAGCCATCCGACGCAGACAAATCAGAACGGGGAGCTGTTTTTT.

This clonotype showed up just a few times. The chain has TRBV7-8 and TRBJ2-6, with 8 nucleotides matching TRBD1. The V gene end was trimmed by 7 bases and the J gene end by 5 bases; junction bases not matched to a gene: 13. CDR3 size: 17 residues. CDR1 is SGHVS and CDR2 is FQNEAQ in the germline V gene. In DNA form, the CDR3 reads TGTGCCAGCACCACGGGACAGGCCGCCTTTCGGGCCAACGTCCTGACTTTC. Its translation: CASTTGQAAFRANVLTF.

Many counts were recorded for this clonotype. This chain uses TRBV28 with TRBJ2-3; D is undetermined. Per the germline V gene, CDR1 is MDHEN and CDR2 is SYDVKM. CDR3 size: 11 residues. Trimming took 3 bases from V and 7 from J, leaving 5 bases between them. In DNA form, the CDR3 reads TGTGCCAGCAGTTTTAGTAATACGCAGTATTTT. It translates to CASSFSNTQYF.

There are many counts of this clonotype. The chain links TRBV27 to TRBJ2-7; 9 positions match TRBD1. The ends lost 1 base at V and 6 bases at J; junction bases unmatched: 1. The CDR3 has 13 residues. Germline V gives CDR1 MNHEY, CDR2 SMNVEV (reference sequence). The CDR3 sequence is CASSLWGQGEQYF. The CDR3, as DNA: TGTGCCAGCAGTTTATGGGGACAGGGCGAGCAGTACTTC.

This clonotype showed up many times. The CDR3 DNA sequence: TGTGCCAGCAGTTTACGACCGGATGGACCCCTCCACTTT. Its protein product is CASSLRPDGPLHF. The V and J genes are TRBV28 and TRBJ1-6; D not certain. V gave up 2 bases and J gave up 12 bases, with 11 bases separating them. CDR1 is MDHEN and CDR2 is SYDVKM in the germline V gene. The CDR3 extends over 13 amino acids. Complete variable domain (other parts from reference TRBV28 and TRBJ1-6): DVKVTQSSRYLVKRTGEKVFLECVQDMDHENMFWYRQDPGLGLRLIYFSYDVKMKEKGDIPEGYSVSREKKERFSLILESASTNQTSMYLCASSLRPDGPLHFGNGTRLTVT.

The chain joins TRBV18 to TRBJ2-5; 14 bases agree with TRBD2. This CDR3 region has 16 residues. The germline V gene has CDR1 KGHSH and CDR2 LQKENI. V was clipped by 3 bases and J by 5 bases; unmatched bases: 5. This CDR3 reads CASSPFGTSGSETQYF. The CDR3 region has the DNA TGTGCCAGCTCACCTTTCGGGACTAGCGGGAGTGAGACCCAGTACTTC.